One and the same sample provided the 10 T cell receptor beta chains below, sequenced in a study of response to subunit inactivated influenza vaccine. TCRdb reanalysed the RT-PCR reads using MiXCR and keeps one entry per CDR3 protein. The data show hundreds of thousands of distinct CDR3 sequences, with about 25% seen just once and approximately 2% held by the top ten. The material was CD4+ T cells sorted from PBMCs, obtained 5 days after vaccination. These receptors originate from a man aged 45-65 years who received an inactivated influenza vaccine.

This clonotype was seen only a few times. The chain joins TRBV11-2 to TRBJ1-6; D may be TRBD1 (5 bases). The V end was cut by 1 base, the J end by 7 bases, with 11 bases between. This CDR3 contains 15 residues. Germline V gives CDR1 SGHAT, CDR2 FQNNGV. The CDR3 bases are TGTGCCAGCAGCTTAGTCACGGGGCAAAATTCACCCCTCCACTTT. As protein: CASSLVTGQNSPLHF.

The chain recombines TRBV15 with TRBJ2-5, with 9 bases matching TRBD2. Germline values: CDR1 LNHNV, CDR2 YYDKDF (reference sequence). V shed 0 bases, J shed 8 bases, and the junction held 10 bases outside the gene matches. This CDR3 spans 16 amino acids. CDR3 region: CATSRDTAGGFDTQYF. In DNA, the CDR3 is TGTGCCACCAGCAGAGATACAGCGGGGGGTTTTGATACCCAGTACTTC. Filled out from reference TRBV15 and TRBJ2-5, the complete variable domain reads DAMVIQNPRYQVTQFGKPVTLSCSQTLNHNVMYWYQQKSSQAPKLLFHYYDKDFNNEADTPDNFQSRRPNTSFCFLDIRSPGLGDTAMYLCATSRDTAGGFDTQYFGPGTRLLVL.

The CDR3 loop is CSAEGPAGETQYF. The CDR3 coding sequence is TGCAGTGCTGAGGGACCCGCGGGAGAGACCCAGTACTTC. The rearrangement joins TRBV20-1 to TRBJ2-5; D possibly uses TRBD1 or TRBD2 (5 bases each). Germline assignment: CDR1 DFQATT and CDR2 SNEGSKA (reference sequence). With 5 bases removed from V and 4 bases from J, the gap between germline ends came to 14 bases. The CDR3 loop spans 13 amino acids.

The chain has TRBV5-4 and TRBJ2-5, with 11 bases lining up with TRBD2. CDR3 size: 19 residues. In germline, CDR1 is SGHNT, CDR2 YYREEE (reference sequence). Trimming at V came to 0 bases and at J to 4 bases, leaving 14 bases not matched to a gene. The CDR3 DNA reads TGTGCCAGCAGCTTGGCGGCTAGCGGGGGGAGGGGCAAATTAGAGACCCAGTACTTC. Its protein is CASSLAASGGRGKLETQYF.

CDR3 coding DNA: TGCGCCAGCAGCTTCAACCCGGGACTCCGTCTTTCGGAAAGCACAGATACGCAGTATTTT. This sequence encodes CASSFNPGLRLSESTDTQYF. The rearrangement joins TRBV5-1 to TRBJ2-3, with TRBD2 as a possible D gene (6 bases). Germline V gene sequence: CDR1 SGHRS, CDR2 YFSETQ. The CDR3 is 20 residues long. V lost 2 bases and J 0 bases, leaving 25 bases between the germline ends.

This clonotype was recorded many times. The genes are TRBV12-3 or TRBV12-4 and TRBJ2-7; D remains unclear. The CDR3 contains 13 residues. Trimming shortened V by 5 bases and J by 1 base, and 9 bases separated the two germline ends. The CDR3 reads CASSLLSSYEQYF. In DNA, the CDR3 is TGTGCCAGCAGTCTTCTAAGTTCCTACGAGCAGTACTTC.

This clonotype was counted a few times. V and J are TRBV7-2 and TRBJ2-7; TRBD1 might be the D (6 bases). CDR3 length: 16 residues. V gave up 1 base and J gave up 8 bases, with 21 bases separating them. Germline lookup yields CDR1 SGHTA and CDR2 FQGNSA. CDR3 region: CASSLVQGLIDTKQYF. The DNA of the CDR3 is TGTGCCAGCAGCTTAGTACAGGGCCTAATAGATACGAAGCAGTACTTC.

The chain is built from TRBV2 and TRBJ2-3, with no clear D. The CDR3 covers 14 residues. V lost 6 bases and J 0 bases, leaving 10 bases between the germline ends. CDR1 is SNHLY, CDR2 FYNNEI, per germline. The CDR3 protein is CASRESTSTDTQYF. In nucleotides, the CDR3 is TGTGCCAGCAGGGAATCCACTAGCACAGATACGCAGTATTTT.

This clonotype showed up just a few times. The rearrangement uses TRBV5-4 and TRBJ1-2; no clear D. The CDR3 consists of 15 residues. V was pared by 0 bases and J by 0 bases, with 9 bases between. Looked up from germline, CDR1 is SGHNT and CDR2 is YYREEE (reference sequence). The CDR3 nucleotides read TGTGCCAGCAGCTTGGGCCCCTCTGCTAACTATGGCTACACCTTC. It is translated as CASSLGPSANYGYTF.

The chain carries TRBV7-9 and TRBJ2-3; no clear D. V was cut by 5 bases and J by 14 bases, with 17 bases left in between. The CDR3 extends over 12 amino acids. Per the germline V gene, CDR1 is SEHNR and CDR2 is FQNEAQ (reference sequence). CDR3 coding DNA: TGTGCCAGCAGCCCATCCTCGGTCACACTGTATTTT. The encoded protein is CASSPSSVTLYF.